This is a list of T cell receptor beta chains from one sample in a study of blood T cell repertoires in COVID-19. Produced via immunoSEQ multiplex PCR; TCRdb's table is partial and in-frame only. The repertoire includes under 250,000 clones, 88% of them detected once, and around 2.9% sits in the top ten. Sequencing was done on a sample of peripheral blood. These receptors were obtained from an older woman with acute or convalescent COVID-19. CDR3s include the opening cysteine and the closing phenylalanine or tryptophan. The order of the fields is V gene, D gene, clone size, J gene, CDR3 DNA, CDR3 protein. D genes are given only for firm matches. Expanded clones get a size class; other rows say once, few or many, or leave the size out.

v_call: TRBV11-2
d_call: -
clone_size: few
j_call: TRBJ1-5
cdr3_nt: TGTGCCAGCAGCTTAGTGGGGGGGGCCCAGCCCCAGCATTTT
cdr3_aa: CASSLVGGAQPQHF

v_call: TRBV7-2
d_call: TRBD1
clone_size: -
j_call: TRBJ2-4
cdr3_nt: TGTGCCAGCAGCGGACTACCGGGACAGGGACTTTCACGGAACATTCAGTACTTC
cdr3_aa: CASSGLPGQGLSRNIQYF

v_call: TRBV27
d_call: -
clone_size: few
j_call: TRBJ1-6
cdr3_nt: TGTGCCAGCAAAGAAGAGCCCGTTGGGAGGCTCCCCCTCCACTTT
cdr3_aa: CASKEEPVGRLPLHF

v_call: TRBV6-4
d_call: -
clone_size: -
j_call: TRBJ2-7
cdr3_nt: TGTGCCAGCAGTGACAAGGTTTCCGGGGAGCAGTACTTC
cdr3_aa: CASSDKVSGEQYF

v_call: TRBV18
d_call: TRBD1
clone_size: once
j_call: TRBJ2-7
cdr3_nt: TGTGCCAGCTCACCACCAGGGACAGGGTCCTACGAGCAGTACTTC
cdr3_aa: CASSPPGTGSYEQYF

v_call: TRBV7-9
d_call: TRBD2
clone_size: -
j_call: TRBJ2-5
cdr3_nt: TGTGCCAGCAGCCTTGATGGGGGCGCGGGGGGCTACCAAGAGACCCAGTACTTC
cdr3_aa: CASSLDGGAGGYQETQYF

v_call: TRBV30
d_call: TRBD1
clone_size: -
j_call: TRBJ1-1
cdr3_nt: TGTGCCTGGAGTGTAGACAGGGGGCGAACTGAAGCTTTCTTT
cdr3_aa: CAWSVDRGRTEAFF

v_call: TRBV7-2
d_call: TRBD2
clone_size: -
j_call: TRBJ2-7
cdr3_nt: TGTGCCAGCAGTCGGCGGGAGGGACCCTACGAGCAGTACTTC
cdr3_aa: CASSRREGPYEQYF

v_call: TRBV6-1
d_call: -
clone_size: once
j_call: TRBJ1-5
cdr3_nt: TGTGCCAGCAGTGACAGGGTCAATCAGCCCCAGCATTTT
cdr3_aa: CASSDRVNQPQHF

v_call: TRBV5-5
d_call: -
clone_size: -
j_call: TRBJ2-1
cdr3_nt: TGTGCCAGCAGCTTGGGTCTTATAACAGGTGGTGAGCAGTTCTTC
cdr3_aa: CASSLGLITGGEQFF

v_call: TRBV11-2
d_call: -
clone_size: -
j_call: TRBJ2-1
cdr3_nt: TGTGCCAGCAGCTTAGATCGGGATGAGCAGTTCTTC
cdr3_aa: CASSLDRDEQFF

v_call: TRBV27
d_call: TRBD1
clone_size: -
j_call: TRBJ2-1
cdr3_nt: TGTGCCAGCAGTTTCCTGGACAGGGGGCTGTACAATGAGCAGTTCTTC
cdr3_aa: CASSFLDRGLYNEQFF

v_call: TRBV7-6
d_call: TRBD1
clone_size: -
j_call: TRBJ2-3
cdr3_nt: TGTGCCAGCAGCTCACGGACAGGAGCAGATACGCAGTATTTT
cdr3_aa: CASSSRTGADTQYF

v_call: TRBV11-2
d_call: TRBD2
clone_size: once
j_call: TRBJ2-1
cdr3_nt: TGTGCCAGCAGCTCTGGGGGTAGCGGGACGTCCTACAATGAGCAGTTCTTC
cdr3_aa: CASSSGGSGTSYNEQFF

v_call: TRBV11-2
d_call: TRBD2
clone_size: once
j_call: TRBJ2-1
cdr3_nt: TGTGCCAGCAGCATAATAGCGGGGGGTTCCCGGAGCTCCTACAATGAGCAGTTCTTC
cdr3_aa: CASSIIAGGSRSSYNEQFF

v_call: TRBV18
d_call: -
clone_size: -
j_call: TRBJ1-4
cdr3_nt: TGTGCCAGCTCACCATCGGGGGTCGAAAAACTGTTTTTT
cdr3_aa: CASSPSGVEKLFF

v_call: TRBV7-9
d_call: -
clone_size: -
j_call: TRBJ1-1
cdr3_nt: TGTGCCAGCAGCCCCGGCCCGGGGGTAGGGTCTGAAGCTTTCTTT
cdr3_aa: CASSPGPGVGSEAFF

v_call: TRBV11-2
d_call: TRBD2
clone_size: -
j_call: TRBJ2-3
cdr3_nt: TGTGCCAGCAGCCTAGGGACTAGCGGGAGGAGTTCAGATACGCAGTATTTT
cdr3_aa: CASSLGTSGRSSDTQYF

v_call: TRBV4-2
d_call: TRBD1
clone_size: -
j_call: TRBJ2-2
cdr3_nt: TGTGCCAGCAGCCAAGGGGCCAGGGGGCAGGTCGGGGAGCTGTTTTTT
cdr3_aa: CASSQGARGQVGELFF

v_call: TRBV28
d_call: -
clone_size: -
j_call: TRBJ1-6
cdr3_nt: TGTGCCAGCAGCCCCACCCCGGGGAATTCACCCCTCCACTTT
cdr3_aa: CASSPTPGNSPLHF

v_call: TRBV7-2
d_call: TRBD2
clone_size: -
j_call: TRBJ2-3
cdr3_nt: TGTGCCAGCAGCTTAGAGGTCCGGCTAGCGGGGGGGCATACGCAGTATTTT
cdr3_aa: CASSLEVRLAGGHTQYF

v_call: TRBV27
d_call: TRBD1
clone_size: -
j_call: TRBJ1-1
cdr3_nt: TGTGCCAGCAGTCAATGGACAGGGGGAGTGAACACTGAAGCTTTCTTT
cdr3_aa: CASSQWTGGVNTEAFF

v_call: TRBV19
d_call: -
clone_size: -
j_call: TRBJ1-5
cdr3_nt: TGTGCCAGTAGCAGAGGATATAGCAATCAGCCCCAGCATTTT
cdr3_aa: CASSRGYSNQPQHF

v_call: TRBV5-1
d_call: -
clone_size: -
j_call: TRBJ1-4
cdr3_nt: TGCGCCAGCAGCCCACAGGGCCAGAATGAAAAACTGTTTTTT
cdr3_aa: CASSPQGQNEKLFF

v_call: TRBV11-3
d_call: TRBD1
clone_size: -
j_call: TRBJ1-5
cdr3_nt: TGTGCCAGCAGCCCTGACAGGGACCTTAGCAATCAGCCCCAGCATTTT
cdr3_aa: CASSPDRDLSNQPQHF

v_call: TRBV11-2
d_call: -
clone_size: few
j_call: TRBJ2-1
cdr3_nt: TGTGCCAGCAGCCTCCCCGTGACTACTGAGCAGTTCTTC
cdr3_aa: CASSLPVTTEQFF

v_call: TRBV2
d_call: TRBD1
clone_size: once
j_call: TRBJ1-4
cdr3_nt: TGTGCCAGTTTGGGGCAGGGGGGCATTGAAAAACTGTTTTTT
cdr3_aa: CASLGQGGIEKLFF

v_call: TRBV6-1
d_call: -
clone_size: -
j_call: TRBJ1-3
cdr3_nt: TGTGCCAGCAGTGACCCCAGGGCGGCTGGAAACACCATATATTTT
cdr3_aa: CASSDPRAAGNTIYF

v_call: TRBV7-9
d_call: -
clone_size: -
j_call: TRBJ1-5
cdr3_nt: TGTGCCAGCAGCTTAGCGCCAGGGGAGGGCTTTCGCAATCAGCCCCAGCATTTT
cdr3_aa: CASSLAPGEGFRNQPQHF

v_call: TRBV3-1/TRBV3-2
d_call: TRBD1
clone_size: -
j_call: TRBJ1-2
cdr3_nt: TGTGCCAGCAGCCACTTACAGGGGGCGGATGGCTACACCTTC
cdr3_aa: CASSHLQGADGYTF

v_call: TRBV9
d_call: -
clone_size: -
j_call: TRBJ1-2
cdr3_nt: TGTGCCAGCAGCGTAACAGCGGGAAGAGGCTACACCTTC
cdr3_aa: CASSVTAGRGYTF

v_call: TRBV7-9
d_call: TRBD2
clone_size: -
j_call: TRBJ2-7
cdr3_nt: TGTGCCAGCAGCAAACTAGCGGGGGTTGCCTACGAGCAGTACTTC
cdr3_aa: CASSKLAGVAYEQYF

v_call: TRBV28
d_call: TRBD2
clone_size: -
j_call: TRBJ2-3
cdr3_nt: TGTGCCAGCAGTTCCAATAGCGGGAGGGCTGCAACAGATACGCAGTATTTT
cdr3_aa: CASSSNSGRAATDTQYF

v_call: TRBV6-1
d_call: -
clone_size: -
j_call: TRBJ2-7
cdr3_nt: TGTGCCAGCAGTGATGCAAGCGGGTCCCGATCCTACGAGCAGTACTTC
cdr3_aa: CASSDASGSRSYEQYF

v_call: TRBV14
d_call: TRBD2
clone_size: once
j_call: TRBJ2-2
cdr3_nt: TGTGCCAGCAGCCAAGAAAGCTCCTGGGCTAGCGGGAGAAACACCGGGGAGCTGTTTTTT
cdr3_aa: CASSQESSWASGRNTGELFF

v_call: TRBV6-6
d_call: TRBD1
clone_size: -
j_call: TRBJ1-4
cdr3_nt: TGTGCCAGCAGTTACTCTTCGGGACAGGGGGAAAAACTGTTTTTT
cdr3_aa: CASSYSSGQGEKLFF

v_call: TRBV21-1
d_call: -
clone_size: -
j_call: TRBJ1-5
cdr3_nt: TGTGCCAGCAGCAAAGGGACCGACAGTAATCAGCCCCAGCATTTT
cdr3_aa: CASSKGTDSNQPQHF

v_call: TRBV3-1/TRBV3-2
d_call: TRBD1
clone_size: -
j_call: TRBJ2-6
cdr3_nt: TGTGCCAGCAGCGACAGGGTTGGGGCCAACGTCCTGACTTTC
cdr3_aa: CASSDRVGANVLTF

v_call: TRBV19
d_call: -
clone_size: -
j_call: TRBJ1-2
cdr3_nt: -
cdr3_aa: CASTSGGGDNTF

v_call: TRBV29-1
d_call: TRBD1
clone_size: -
j_call: TRBJ1-1
cdr3_nt: TGCAGCGTAAGGACAGGGGGCCTGAACACTGAAGCTTTCTTT
cdr3_aa: CSVRTGGLNTEAFF

v_call: TRBV12-5
d_call: TRBD1
clone_size: -
j_call: TRBJ1-1
cdr3_nt: TGTGCTAGTGGTTTGCCCGTCGACAGGGGCTACACTGAAGCTTTCTTT
cdr3_aa: CASGLPVDRGYTEAFF

v_call: TRBV3-1/TRBV3-2
d_call: TRBD2
clone_size: once
j_call: TRBJ2-5
cdr3_nt: TGTGCCAGCAGCCAAGGACTAGCGGGGGGCCAAGAGACCCAGTACTTC
cdr3_aa: CASSQGLAGGQETQYF

v_call: TRBV6-5
d_call: TRBD1
clone_size: -
j_call: TRBJ1-2
cdr3_nt: TGTGCCAGTGGGACAGGCGGAGGCTACACCTTC
cdr3_aa: CASGTGGGYTF

v_call: TRBV12-3/TRBV12-4
d_call: -
clone_size: -
j_call: TRBJ2-1
cdr3_nt: TGTGCCAGCAATTCCCAGCGGTGGGATGAGCAGTTCTTC
cdr3_aa: CASNSQRWDEQFF

v_call: TRBV4-1
d_call: TRBD2
clone_size: -
j_call: TRBJ2-1
cdr3_nt: TGCGCCAGCAGCCACGTACTAGCGGGCTCCTACAATGAGCAGTTCTTC
cdr3_aa: CASSHVLAGSYNEQFF